This entry lists 5 T cell receptor beta chains sequenced from one sample in a study of shared clonotypes between healthy human individuals. The assay was immunoSEQ multiplex PCR, and TCRdb's table has in-frame clones only and misses some. The repertoire includes 2 million to 3 million clones, just over 90% of them detected once, and about 0.13% sits in the top ten. The sample taken for sequencing was naive CD4+ T cells sorted from blood. The subset was: CD45RA+ positively selected. The receptors were gathered from a man aged 18 to 30 in good health.

The chain uses TRBV18 and TRBJ2-5, with D maybe TRBD2 (6 bases). The germline V gene encodes CDR1 KGHSH and CDR2 LQKENI. Trimming cost V 0 bases and J 4 bases, with 12 bases left between them. The CDR3 covers 15 residues. The CDR3: CASSPPLGGSETQYF. The CDR3 nucleotides read TGTGCCAGCTCACCACCCCTCGGGGGTTCAGAGACCCAGTACTTC. The variable domain in full, completed from reference TRBV18 and TRBJ2-5, reads NAGVMQNPRHLVRRRGQEARLRCSPMKGHSHVYWYRQLPEEGLKFMVYLQKENIIDESGMPKERFSAEFPKEGPSILRIQQVVRGDSAAYFCASSPPLGGSETQYFGPGTRLLVL.

V is TRBV5-4 and J is TRBJ2-3, with 7 nucleotides matching TRBD1. The trim removed 4 bases at V and 3 bases at J, leaving 8 bases unmatched. CDR3 length equals 15 residues. Looked up from germline, CDR1 is SGHNT and CDR2 is YYREEE (reference sequence). CDR3 sequence reads: CASSPAKGATDTQYF. The CDR3 nucleotides are TGTGCCAGCAGCCCCGCGAAGGGGGCGACAGATACGCAGTATTTT.

Notes on this clone: Other nucleotide sequences in the sample specify the same CDR3. The chain joins TRBV18 to TRBJ1-2; unclear D gene. The CDR3 has 13 residues. Germline V gene lookup returns CDR1 KGHSH and CDR2 LQKENI. The V gene lost 3 bases and the J gene lost 4 bases, with 9 bases spanning the gap. The DNA of the CDR3 is TGTGCCAGCTCACCGGGAGGGCGCTATGGCTACACCTTC. Protein: CASSPGGRYGYTF.

In the case of this clone: Other DNA sequences of this sample code for an identical CDR3. In DNA, the CDR3 is TGTGCCAGCAGCTTAGATGTAGGTGAGCAGTTCTTC. Amino acid sequence: CASSLDVGEQFF. The chain carries TRBV11-3 and TRBJ2-1, with D uncertain. CDR1 and CDR2 from the germline V gene are SGHNT and YENEEA. The CDR3 runs 12 residues. Trimming took off 0 bases at V and 9 bases at J, with 6 bases between the two ends.

Details on this clone: Within the sample, other DNA sequences also encode this same CDR3. The chain carries TRBV5-1 and TRBJ2-3; D unclear. Between the trimmed V and J ends, which lost 4 bases and 3 bases, there was a span of 3 bases. CDR1 and CDR2 (germline): SGHRS, YFSETQ. The CDR3 length is 11 residues. This chain's CDR3 is CASSDTDTQYF. The DNA for the CDR3 is TGCGCCAGCAGCGATACAGATACGCAGTATTTT.